This T cell receptor (beta chain) stems from a study of shared clonotypes between healthy human individuals. The wider study: CD8 memory received one plate per donor, CD8 naive two, CD4 memory three and CD4 naive three. Notes on the study in general: Some clonotypes were shared by all four sorted-subset donors, while others were not shared. The non-shared ones had lower generation probabilities than the shared ones. Generally, naive subsets came out with larger estimated richness than memory subsets. Clonotype sharing across several donors was observed for roughly 5% of naive CD4 clonotypes.

V lost 4 bases to trimming and J lost 4 bases, with 15 bases between them. The CDR3 spans 15 residues. CDR1 is SGHDN, CDR2 FVKESK, per germline. This clone was observed a single time. The antigen is not known. TCRdb keeps only in-frame clones here, not all; method: immunoSEQ multiplex PCR. This table has about 700,000 clones, 92% appearing once. Positively selected for CCR7, the CD45RO-negative cells used as naive CD8 cells excluded terminally differentiated effector memory CD45RA+ cells. The source of this sequence is a man aged 25-40 years in good health. The V call is TRBV14, the J call TRBJ2-3; D not resolved. Sequencing was done on a sample of naive CD8+ T cells sorted from blood. CDR3 coding DNA: TGTGCCAGCAGCCCGCAGTATATCGGACCAGATACGCAGTATTTT. This encodes CASSPQYIGPDTQYF.